The clone carrying this T cell receptor (beta chain) came up many times. What it binds is not known. Germline V gene sequence: CDR1 SGHTA, CDR2 FQGTGA. The CDR3 loop spans 16 amino acids. The ends were cut back, 2 bases at V and 4 bases at J, with 14 bases in the middle. The sample belongs to a study of T cells in Graves' hyperthyroidism and ophthalmopathy. Findings of the study overall: Stable hyperthyroidism was separated from ophthalmopathy by a model based on 13 V-J features.

It was RNA transcripts that yielded the amplified TCR beta CDR3 regions. TCR CDR3 underwent first-round RT-PCR with the HTBI primer set. From the multiplex PCR reads, TCRdb called clonotypes with MiXCR, one entry per CDR3 protein. Of about 380,000 distinct CDR3 sequences listed, about a fifth were seen once; the top ten hold 35% to 45%. This clonotype was obtained from a man younger than 35 with Graves' ophthalmopathy. The specimen was blood. The chain employs TRBV7-3 and TRBJ2-2, with D possibly TRBD2 on 5 matching bases. The CDR3 loop is CASSLGPGMSTGELFF. The DNA of the CDR3 is TGTGCCAGCAGCTTAGGGCCCGGGATGAGCACCGGGGAGCTGTTTTTT.